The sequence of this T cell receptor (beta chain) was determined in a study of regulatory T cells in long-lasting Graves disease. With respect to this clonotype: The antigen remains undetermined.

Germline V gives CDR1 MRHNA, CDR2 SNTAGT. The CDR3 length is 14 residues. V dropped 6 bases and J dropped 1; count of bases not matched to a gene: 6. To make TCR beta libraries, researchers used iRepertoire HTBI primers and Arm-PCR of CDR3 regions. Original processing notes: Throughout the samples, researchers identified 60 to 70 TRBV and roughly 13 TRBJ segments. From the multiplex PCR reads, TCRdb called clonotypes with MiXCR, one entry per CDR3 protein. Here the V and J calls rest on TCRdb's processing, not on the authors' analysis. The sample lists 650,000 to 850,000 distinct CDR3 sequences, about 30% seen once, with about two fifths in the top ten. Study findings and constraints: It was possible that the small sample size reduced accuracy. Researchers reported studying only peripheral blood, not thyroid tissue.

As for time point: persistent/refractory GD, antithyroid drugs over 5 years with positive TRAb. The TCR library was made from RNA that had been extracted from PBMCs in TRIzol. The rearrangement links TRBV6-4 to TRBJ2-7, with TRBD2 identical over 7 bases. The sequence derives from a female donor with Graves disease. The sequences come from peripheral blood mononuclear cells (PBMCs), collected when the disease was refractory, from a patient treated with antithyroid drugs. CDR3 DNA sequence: TGTGCCAGCAGACCAGTAGCGGGTTCCTACGAGCAGTACTTC. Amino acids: CASRPVAGSYEQYF.